This T cell receptor (beta chain) was documented in a study of T cells after somatic rescue of genetic block. The protocol was immunoSEQ multiplex PCR, while the TCRdb copy is restricted to in-frame clones and leaves out a portion. The sample carries 110,000 or so clones, around nine tenths recorded once. CDR3 length: 13 amino acids. Germline assignment: CDR1 SGHNT and CDR2 YYREEE (reference sequence). V shed 9 bases, J shed 2 bases, and the junction held 4 bases outside the gene matches. The receptor's source is a woman between 18 and 30 years old. The sequenced material came from peripheral blood mononuclear cells (PBMCs). The rearrangement links TRBV5-4 to TRBJ2-3; the match to TRBD2 covers 9 bases. The CDR3 sequence is CAKAGGPTDTQYF. Written as DNA, the CDR3 is TGTGCCAAAGCGGGGGGCCCCACAGATACGCAGTATTTT.